This TCR beta chain derives from a study of identical twins. Germline CDR1 is DFQATT and CDR2 is SNEGSKA (reference sequence). V lost 6 bases and J lost 7, with 13 bases in between. The CDR3 extends over 12 amino acids. TCRdb re-called the 5' RACE reads through MiXCR, storing one row per CDR3 protein. The table records about 690,000 distinct CDR3 sequences, about 20% of them present only once. This sample also belongs to another study, concerning T cells expressing NK-cell markers.

The sequencing input was PBMCs. The genes are TRBV20-1 and TRBJ2-1, with a weak D call TRBD1 (6 bases). The source of this sequence is a woman aged 18-35 years in good health. The CDR3 bases are TGCAGTGCAGGGGGTTTGGGTAATGAGCAGTTCTTC. Encoded protein: CSAGGLGNEQFF.